This entry describes one TCR beta chain. Germline V gives CDR1 SGHRS, CDR2 YFSETQ. V lost 9 bases, J lost 0 bases, and 19 bases stayed unmatched. The CDR3 has 19 residues. The sample originates from a study of blood T cell repertoires in COVID-19. On the study more broadly: From the United States, Italy and Spain came samples of acute and convalescent COVID-19. The cDNA or gDNA used as material had been derived from T cells, B-cell-depleted T cells, or PBMCs.

Original handling: Reference gene primer amplification gave estimated nucleated cell counts. Profiled with immunoSEQ multiplex PCR; TCRdb holds only in-frame clones, not every one. D and trimming were read from the DNA, whereas the V and J calls and clone size are those reported in that table. Found here are some 120,000 clones, 70% to 85% of them singletons; the top ten hold less than 20%. The sequenced sample was peripheral blood. The chain has TRBV5-1 and TRBJ2-3, with 10 positions matching TRBD2. This TCR was sampled from a woman between 45 and 60 years old with acute or convalescent COVID-19. The CDR3: CATPYPWERGGVSTDTQYF. The DNA for the CDR3 is TGCGCCACCCCATACCCGTGGGAGCGGGGGGGGGTTAGCACAGATACGCAGTATTTT.